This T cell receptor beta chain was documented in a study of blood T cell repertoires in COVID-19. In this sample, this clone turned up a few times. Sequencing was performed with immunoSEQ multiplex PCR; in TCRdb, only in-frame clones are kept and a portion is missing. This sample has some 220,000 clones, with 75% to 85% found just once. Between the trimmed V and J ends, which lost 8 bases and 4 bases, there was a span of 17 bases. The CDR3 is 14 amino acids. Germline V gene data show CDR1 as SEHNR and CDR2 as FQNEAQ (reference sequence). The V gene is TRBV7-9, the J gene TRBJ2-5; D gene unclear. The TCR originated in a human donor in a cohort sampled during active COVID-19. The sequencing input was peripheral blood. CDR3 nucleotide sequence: TGTGCCAGCGTACGGAAAGAGGTTGGAGAGACCCAGTACTTC. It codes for CASVRKEVGETQYF.